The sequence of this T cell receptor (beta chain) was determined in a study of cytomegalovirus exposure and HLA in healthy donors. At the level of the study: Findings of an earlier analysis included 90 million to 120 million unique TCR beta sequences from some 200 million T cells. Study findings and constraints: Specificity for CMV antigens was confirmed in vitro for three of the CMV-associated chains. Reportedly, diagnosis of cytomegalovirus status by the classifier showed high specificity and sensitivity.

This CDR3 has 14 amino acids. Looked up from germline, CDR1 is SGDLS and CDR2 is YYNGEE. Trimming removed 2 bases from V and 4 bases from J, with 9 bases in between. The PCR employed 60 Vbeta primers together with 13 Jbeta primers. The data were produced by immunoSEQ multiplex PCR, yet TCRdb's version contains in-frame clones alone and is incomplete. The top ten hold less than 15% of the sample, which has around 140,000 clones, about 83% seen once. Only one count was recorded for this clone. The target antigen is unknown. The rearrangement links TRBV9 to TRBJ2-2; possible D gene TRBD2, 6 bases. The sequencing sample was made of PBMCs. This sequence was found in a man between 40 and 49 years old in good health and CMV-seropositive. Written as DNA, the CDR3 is TGTGCCAGCAGCGTTATTAGCGGCACCGGGGAGCTGTTTTTT. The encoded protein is CASSVISGTGELFF.